This record looks at one T cell receptor (beta chain) sequence and its context. As originally analysed: Amplified reference gene primers provided the basis for estimating nucleated cell counts. The protocol was immunoSEQ multiplex PCR, while the TCRdb copy is restricted to in-frame clones and leaves out a portion. For V, J and clone size, that table is used; D and trimming come from the DNA. The sample yields about 50,000 clones, about 89% seen once. The record originates from a study of blood T cell repertoires in COVID-19. At the level of the study: Sites in the United States, Italy and Spain provided acute and convalescent COVID-19 samples. From T cells, B-cell-depleted T cells, or PBMCs came the material, which was cDNA or gDNA.

There are 15 residues in the CDR3. Germline CDR1 SGHRS, CDR2 YFSETQ. V was shortened by 4 bases and J by 6 bases, with 16 bases between the two germline ends. The sequence was collected from a man between 60 and 70 years old with active or convalescent COVID-19. Sample: peripheral blood. This chain connects TRBV5-1 to TRBJ1-4; possible D gene TRBD1, 6 bases. CDR3 region: CASSGTGLSDEKLFF. The DNA of the CDR3 is TGCGCCAGCAGCGGAACAGGGCTTTCGGATGAAAAACTGTTTTTT.